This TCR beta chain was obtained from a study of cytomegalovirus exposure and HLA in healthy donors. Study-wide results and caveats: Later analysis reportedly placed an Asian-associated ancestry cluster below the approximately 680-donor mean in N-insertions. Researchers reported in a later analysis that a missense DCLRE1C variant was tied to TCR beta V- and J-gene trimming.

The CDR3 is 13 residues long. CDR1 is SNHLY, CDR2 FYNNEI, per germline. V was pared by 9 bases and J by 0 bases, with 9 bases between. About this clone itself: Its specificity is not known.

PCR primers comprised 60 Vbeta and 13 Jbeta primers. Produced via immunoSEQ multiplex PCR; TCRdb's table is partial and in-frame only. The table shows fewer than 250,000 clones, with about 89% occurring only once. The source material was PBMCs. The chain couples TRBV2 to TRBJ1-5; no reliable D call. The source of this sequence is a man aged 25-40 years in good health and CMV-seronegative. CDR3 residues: CASKEYSNQPQHF. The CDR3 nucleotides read TGTGCCAGTAAGGAGTATAGCAATCAGCCCCAGCATTTT.